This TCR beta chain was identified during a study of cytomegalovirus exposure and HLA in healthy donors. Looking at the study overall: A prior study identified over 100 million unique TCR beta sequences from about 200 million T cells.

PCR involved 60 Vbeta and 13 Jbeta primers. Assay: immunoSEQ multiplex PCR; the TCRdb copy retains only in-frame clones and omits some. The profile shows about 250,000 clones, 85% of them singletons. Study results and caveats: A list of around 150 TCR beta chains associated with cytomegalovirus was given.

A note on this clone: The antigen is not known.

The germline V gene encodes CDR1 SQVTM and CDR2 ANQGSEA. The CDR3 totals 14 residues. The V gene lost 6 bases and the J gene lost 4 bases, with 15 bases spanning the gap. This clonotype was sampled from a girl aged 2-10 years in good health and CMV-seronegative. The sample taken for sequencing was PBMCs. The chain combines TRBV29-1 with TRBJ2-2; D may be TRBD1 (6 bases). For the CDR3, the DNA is TGCAGCGTGTTAGGACAGACCCCCACCGGGGAGCTGTTTTTT. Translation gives CSVLGQTPTGELFF.